Below are 6 T cell receptor beta chains sequenced from a single sample in a study of blood T cell repertoires in COVID-19. Measured with immunoSEQ multiplex PCR; TCRdb has only the in-frame clones, and not every one. The sample yields 120,000 or so clones, about 85% seen once. Sample: peripheral blood. Source of these receptors: a man aged 65 to 85 with acute or convalescent COVID-19.

This clone was seen a few times. This chain joins TRBV6-6 and TRBJ1-6; 7 bases fit TRBD1. The V segment lost 6 bases and the J segment 6 bases; nucleotides outside the gene matches: 11. The CDR3 has 16 residues. The V gene's germline CDR1 is MNHNY and CDR2 SVGAGI (reference sequence). The CDR3 bases are TGTGCCAGCAGCCAAAGAACCGGGACAGCTAATTCACCCCTCCACTTT. Translating it yields CASSQRTGTANSPLHF.

This sequence joins TRBV18 and TRBJ1-3; D unclear. The ends were cut back, 4 bases at V and 0 bases at J, with 7 bases in the middle. CDR1 is KGHSH and CDR2 is LQKENI in the germline V gene. The CDR3 consists of 14 residues. CDR3 amino acids: CASSQAVSGNTIYF. The DNA for the CDR3 is TGTGCCAGCTCACAGGCGGTCTCTGGAAACACCATATATTTT.

V usage is TRBV4-1 and J usage is TRBJ2-3; D remains ambiguous. CDR3 length: 16 residues. The V gene's germline CDR1 is MGHRA and CDR2 YSYEKL. Trimming shortened V by 1 base and J by 3 bases, and 14 bases separated the two germline ends. The CDR3 sequence: CASSQGAPARTDTQYF. The CDR3 DNA is TGCGCCAGCAGCCAAGGGGCCCCCGCCAGAACAGATACGCAGTATTTT.

CDR3 loop: CAWSVQDRVGEQYF. In DNA form, the CDR3 reads TGTGCCTGGAGTGTCCAGGACAGGGTGGGCGAGCAGTACTTC. The chain couples TRBV30 to TRBJ2-7, with TRBD1 matching 8 bases. The ends lost 0 bases at V and 6 bases at J; junction bases unmatched: 7. CDR3 length: 14 amino acids. CDR1 is GTSNPN, CDR2 SVGIG, per germline (reference sequence).

The gene calls are TRBV6-5 and TRBJ1-2; weak D call: TRBD1 (6 bases). With 6 bases removed from V and 2 bases from J, the gap between germline ends came to 13 bases. Germline V gives CDR1 MNHEY, CDR2 SVGAGI. The CDR3 has 14 residues. In DNA, the CDR3 is TGTGCCAGCAGAACCGGGACACCAAACTATGGCTACACCTTC. This sequence encodes CASRTGTPNYGYTF.

This chain's CDR3 is CASMDPRGAEYRYTF. The CDR3 region has the DNA TGTGCCAGTATGGACCCTCGGGGGGCCGAGTATCGCTACACCTTC. The chain carries TRBV19 and TRBJ1-2; D perhaps matches TRBD1 (6 bases). CDR3 length equals 15 residues. V was shortened by 7 bases and J by 9 bases, with 24 bases between the two germline ends. From germline, CDR1 is LNHDA and CDR2 SQIVND (reference sequence).